This TCR beta chain was sequenced during a study of blood T cell repertoires in COVID-19. As for the study in general: Collection of acute and convalescent COVID-19 samples took place in the United States, Italy and Spain.

This clone was observed once. V was trimmed by 2 bases and J by 6 bases, leaving 8 bases between them. CDR1 is KGHSH, CDR2 LQKENI, per germline. CDR3 size: 13 residues. TCRdb keeps only in-frame clones here, not all; method: immunoSEQ multiplex PCR. Of roughly 68,000 clones detected, about 90% appear once; the ten largest clones hold over 4%. Material for sequencing was peripheral blood. The receptor comes from a human donor in a cohort sampled during active COVID-19. The chain carries TRBV18 and TRBJ1-3, with unresolved D. In nucleotides, the CDR3 is TGTGCCAGCTCACCAGGGCAGATAAACACCATATATTTT. Amino acids: CASSPGQINTIYF.